This T cell receptor beta chain was observed in a study of blood T cell repertoires in COVID-19. Overall study context: Specimens from acute and convalescent COVID-19 originated in the United States, Italy and Spain.

This table comes from immunoSEQ multiplex PCR, and its TCRdb copy is limited to in-frame clones, with some not included. This table has fewer than 450,000 clones, around 89% appearing once. Germline CDR1 LNHDA, CDR2 SQIVND (reference sequence). Trimming stripped 5 bases from V and 0 bases from J, with 14 bases between. CDR3 length: 15 residues. The chain links TRBV19 to TRBJ2-7, with D maybe TRBD1 (6 bases). Sequenced input: PBMCs or T cells enriched from blood (not recorded which). The clonotype comes from a woman aged 18-29 years who had recovered from COVID-19. In DNA, the CDR3 is TGTGCCAGTAGTCAGGGGCCTGTTAGCTCCTACGAGCAGTACTTC. It encodes CASSQGPVSSYEQYF.